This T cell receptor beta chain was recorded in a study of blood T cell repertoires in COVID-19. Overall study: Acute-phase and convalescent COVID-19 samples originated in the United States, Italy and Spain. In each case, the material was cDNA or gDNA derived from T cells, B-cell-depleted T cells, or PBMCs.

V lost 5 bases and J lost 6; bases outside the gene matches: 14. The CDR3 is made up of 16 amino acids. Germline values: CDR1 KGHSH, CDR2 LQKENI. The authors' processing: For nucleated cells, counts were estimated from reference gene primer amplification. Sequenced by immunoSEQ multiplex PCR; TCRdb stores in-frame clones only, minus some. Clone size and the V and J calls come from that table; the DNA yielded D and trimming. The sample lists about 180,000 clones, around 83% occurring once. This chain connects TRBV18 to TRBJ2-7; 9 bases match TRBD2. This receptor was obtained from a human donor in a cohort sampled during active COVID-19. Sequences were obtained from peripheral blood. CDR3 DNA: TGTGCCAGCTCAGCCCAAGCGGGGGGCCTAGGGGCCGAGCAGTACTTC. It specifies CASSAQAGGLGAEQYF.